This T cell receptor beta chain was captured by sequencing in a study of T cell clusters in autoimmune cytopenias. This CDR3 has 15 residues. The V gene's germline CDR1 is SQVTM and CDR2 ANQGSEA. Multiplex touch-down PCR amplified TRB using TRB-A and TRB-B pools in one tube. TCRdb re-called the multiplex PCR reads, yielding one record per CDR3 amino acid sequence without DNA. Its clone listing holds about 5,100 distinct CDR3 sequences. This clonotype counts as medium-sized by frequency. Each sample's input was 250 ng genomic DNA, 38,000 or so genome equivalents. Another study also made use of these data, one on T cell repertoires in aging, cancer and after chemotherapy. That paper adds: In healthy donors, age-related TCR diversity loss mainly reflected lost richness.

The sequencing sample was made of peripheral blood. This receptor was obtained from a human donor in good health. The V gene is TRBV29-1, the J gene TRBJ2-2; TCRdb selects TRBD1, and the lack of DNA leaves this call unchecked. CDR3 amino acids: CSVALRDRGPGELFF.